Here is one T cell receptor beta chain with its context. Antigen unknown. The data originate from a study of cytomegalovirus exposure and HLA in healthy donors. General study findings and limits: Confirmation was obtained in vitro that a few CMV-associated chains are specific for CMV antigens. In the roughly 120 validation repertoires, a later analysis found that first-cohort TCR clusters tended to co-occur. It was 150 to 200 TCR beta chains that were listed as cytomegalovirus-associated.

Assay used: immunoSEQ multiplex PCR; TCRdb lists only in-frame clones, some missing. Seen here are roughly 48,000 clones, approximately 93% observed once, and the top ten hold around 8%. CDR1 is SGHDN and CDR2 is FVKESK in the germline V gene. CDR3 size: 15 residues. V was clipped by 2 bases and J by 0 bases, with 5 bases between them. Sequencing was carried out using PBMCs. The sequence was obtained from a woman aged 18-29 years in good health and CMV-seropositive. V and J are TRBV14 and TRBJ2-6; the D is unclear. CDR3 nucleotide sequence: TGTGCCAGCAGCCAATTTAGCTCTGGGGCCAACGTCCTGACTTTC. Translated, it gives CASSQFSSGANVLTF.